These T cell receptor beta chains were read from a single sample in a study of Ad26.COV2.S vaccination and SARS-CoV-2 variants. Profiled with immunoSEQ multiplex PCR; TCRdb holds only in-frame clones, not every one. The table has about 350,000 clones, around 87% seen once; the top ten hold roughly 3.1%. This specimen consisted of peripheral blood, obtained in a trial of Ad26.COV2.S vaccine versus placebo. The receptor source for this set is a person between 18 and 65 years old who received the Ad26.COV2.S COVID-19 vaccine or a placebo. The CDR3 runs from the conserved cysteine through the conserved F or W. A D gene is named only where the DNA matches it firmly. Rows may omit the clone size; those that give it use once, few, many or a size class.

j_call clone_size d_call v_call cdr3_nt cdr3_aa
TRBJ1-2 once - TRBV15 TGTGCCACCATCCCCCGAATAGGTCGGGGGGCGGATTTAAAACCGAACTATGGCTACACCTTC CATIPRIGRGADLKPNYGYTF
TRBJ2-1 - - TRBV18 TGTGCCACCCTAAGGGAACCGACCCAAAGGGGGCAGTTCTTC CATLREPTQRGQFF
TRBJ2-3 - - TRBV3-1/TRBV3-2 TGTGCCAGCAGCCCCGCGACCCAGCGTGGTGAAGATACGCAGTATTTT CASSPATQRGEDTQYF
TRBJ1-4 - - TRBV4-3 TGCGCCAGCAGCCAAGAGACGCCGGCTGAAAAACTGTTTTTT CASSQETPAEKLFF
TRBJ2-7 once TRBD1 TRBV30 TGTGCCTGGACCGGGACAGGGGGCTCCTACGAGCAGTACTTC CAWTGTGGSYEQYF
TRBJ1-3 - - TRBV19 TGTGCCAGTAGTGACGAATTCGCTGGAAACACCATATATTTT CASSDEFAGNTIYF
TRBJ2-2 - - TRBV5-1 TGCGCCAGCAGCTTGGTGGCCCTCGTCGGGACCGGGGAGCTGTTTTTT CASSLVALVGTGELFF
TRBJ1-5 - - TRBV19 TGTGCCAGTAGTGGCTGGACGAGCAGCAATCAGCCCCAGCATTTT CASSGWTSSNQPQHF
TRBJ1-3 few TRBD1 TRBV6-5 TGTGCCAGCAGTTACGACAGGGGTCCTGGAAACACCATATATTTT CASSYDRGPGNTIYF
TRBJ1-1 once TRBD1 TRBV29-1 TGCAGCGTTACAGGGGGGGATACTGAAGCTTTCTTT CSVTGGDTEAFF
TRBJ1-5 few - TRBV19 TGTGCCAGTAACAAGAATCAGCCCCAGCATTTT CASNKNQPQHF
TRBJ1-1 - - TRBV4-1 TGCGCCAGCAGCCAAACCCCCATGAACACTGAAGCTTTCTTT CASSQTPMNTEAFF
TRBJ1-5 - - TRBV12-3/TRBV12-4 TGTGCCAGCAGCGAGGGGCGCAATCAGCCCCAGCATTTT CASSEGRNQPQHF
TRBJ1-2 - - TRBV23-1 TGCGCCAGCAGTCAATCTCGACCATTGGGACCTCAAATCTATGGCTACACCTTC CASSQSRPLGPQIYGYTF
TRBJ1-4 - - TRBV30 TGTGCCTGGAGGGGGTGGAAAAATGAAAAACTGTTTTTT CAWRGWKNEKLFF
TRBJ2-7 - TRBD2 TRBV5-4 TGTGCCAGCAGCTTTGGGACTAGCGTTCCCTACGAGCAGTACTTC CASSFGTSVPYEQYF
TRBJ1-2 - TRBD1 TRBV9 TGTGCCAGCAGCGTAGCAGGGGGCGATGGCTACACCTTC CASSVAGGDGYTF
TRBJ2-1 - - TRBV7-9 TGTGCCATCGGCCCCCCGGGGTCTAGCTCCTACAATGAGCAGTTCTTC CAIGPPGSSSYNEQFF
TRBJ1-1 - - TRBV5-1 TGCGCCAGCAGCCCTGACAGAAATGAAGCTTTCTTT CASSPDRNEAFF
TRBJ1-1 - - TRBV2 TGTGCCAGCAGTGCCTCCAGAGGCGGCACTGAAGCTTTCTTT CASSASRGGTEAFF
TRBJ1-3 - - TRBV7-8 TGTGCCAGCAGCTTAGGAACAGTCTCTGGAAACACCATATATTTT CASSLGTVSGNTIYF
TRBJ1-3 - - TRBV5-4 TGTGCCAGCAGCCAGGACAGCGCTGGAAACACCATATATTTT CASSQDSAGNTIYF
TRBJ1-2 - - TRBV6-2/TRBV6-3 TGTGCCAGCAGTTACCAGACGACCGGGGGCTACACCTTC CASSYQTTGGYTF
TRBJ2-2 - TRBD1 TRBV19 TGTGCCACAGGGGGCTTTTATAACACCGGGGAGCTGTTTTTT CATGGFYNTGELFF
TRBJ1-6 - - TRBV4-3 TGCGCCAGCAGCCAAGAAGTTCAGGGGTATAATTCACCCCTCCACTTT CASSQEVQGYNSPLHF
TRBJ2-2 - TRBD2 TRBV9 TGTGCCAGCAGCGTAGGAAATAGCGGGGCGGACACCGGGGAGCTGTTTTTT CASSVGNSGADTGELFF
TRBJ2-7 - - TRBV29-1 TGCAGCGGCAGTGTCTGGGGGGCAAACTACGAGCAGTACTTC CSGSVWGANYEQYF
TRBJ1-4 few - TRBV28 TGTGCCAGCAGTTCCAACCGGGACATCGATGAAAAACTGTTTTTT CASSSNRDIDEKLFF
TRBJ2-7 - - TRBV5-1 TGCGCCAGCAGCTTGGGGGGCGCGAGCTCCTACGAGCAGTACTTC CASSLGGASSYEQYF
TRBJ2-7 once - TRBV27 TGTGCCAGCAGTTTTGCGGCGGGCCCCTACGAGCAGTACTTC CASSFAAGPYEQYF
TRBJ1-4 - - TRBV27 TGTGCCAGCAGTTTATACGGGGGTGAAAAACTGTTTTTT CASSLYGGEKLFF
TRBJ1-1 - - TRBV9 TGTGCCAGCAGCGTAGTAGGTCGGGCGAACAAGGAAGCTTTCTTT CASSVVGRANKEAFF
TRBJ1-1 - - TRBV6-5 TGTGCCAGCAGTTACAGGGCCTCGAACACTGAAGCTTTCTTT CASSYRASNTEAFF
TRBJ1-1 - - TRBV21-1 TGTGCCAGCAGCAAAGCGGTATCGACCGTGAGTCTCACTGAAGCTTTCTTT CASSKAVSTVSLTEAFF
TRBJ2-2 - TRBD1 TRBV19 TGTGCCAGTAGTTTGCCCCCCAGGGGGCAGGTGACCGGGGAGCTGTTTTTT CASSLPPRGQVTGELFF
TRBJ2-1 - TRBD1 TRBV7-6 TGTGCCAGCAGCAAAGGAGGGACAGGGGGCAGGAATGAGCAGTTCTTC CASSKGGTGGRNEQFF
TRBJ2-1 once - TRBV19 TGTGCCAGTAAAAGGGGGGACCGCTCGATCTTC CASKRGDRSIF
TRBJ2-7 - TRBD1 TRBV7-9 TGTGCCAGCAGCGGAGGACAGGTCTCCTACGAGCAGTACTTC CASSGGQVSYEQYF
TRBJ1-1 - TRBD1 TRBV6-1 TGTGCCAGCAGTGTCCCTCGGACAGGGGGGAACACTGAAGCTTTCTTT CASSVPRTGGNTEAFF
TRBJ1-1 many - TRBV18 TGTGCCAGCTCACCCCAGACGGGGGCTGAAGCTTTCTTT CASSPQTGAEAFF
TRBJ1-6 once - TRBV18 TGTGCCAGCTCACAAGGTGAAGATTCACCCCTCCACTTT CASSQGEDSPLHF
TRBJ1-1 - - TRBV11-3 TGTGCCAGCAGCTTAGGTATCTGGGGGCCTTTCTTT CASSLGIWGPFF
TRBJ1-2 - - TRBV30 TGTGCCTGGAGCAGTGGAGGGGATGGCTACACCTTC CAWSSGGDGYTF
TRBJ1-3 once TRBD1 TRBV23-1 TGCGCCAGCAGATTAGGGACAGGGGATAGTGGAAACACCATATATTTT CASRLGTGDSGNTIYF
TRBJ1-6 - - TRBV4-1 TGCGCCAGCCACGGGTCCTATAATTCACCCCTCCACTTT CASHGSYNSPLHF